A selection of T cell receptor beta chains follows, all from one sample in a study of vaccination effects on CD4 cells after COVID-19. The antigens for these receptors are not known. Sequenced by immunoSEQ multiplex PCR; TCRdb stores in-frame clones only, minus some. The sample holds about 81,000 clones, about three quarters seen once. The sequencing used CD4+ T cells from PBMCs cultured with HCoV-OC43 spike peptides, collected after COVID-19 vaccination. These receptor sequences come from a human donor who received a COVID-19 vaccine. The CDR3 runs from the conserved cysteine through the conserved F or W. Each record gives: D gene, J gene, V gene, clone size, CDR3 DNA, CDR3 protein. The D gene is left open where the match is weak. Part of the rows lack a size; the others show once, few, many or a class for expanded clones.

d_call: NA
j_call: TRBJ1-6
v_call: TRBV30
clone_size: NA
cdr3_nt: TGTGCCTGGAGTGTCCCGCAGGGGAATAATTCACCCCTCCACTTT
cdr3_aa: CAWSVPQGNNSPLHF

d_call: TRBD1
j_call: TRBJ2-2
v_call: TRBV5-1
clone_size: NA
cdr3_nt: TGCGCCAGCAGCTCTACCGGGACAGGGAACACCGGGGAGCTGTTTTTT
cdr3_aa: CASSSTGTGNTGELFF

d_call: NA
j_call: TRBJ1-1
v_call: TRBV5-1
clone_size: NA
cdr3_nt: TGCGCCAGCAGCTTGGCACAGGAGAACACTGAAGCTTTCTTT
cdr3_aa: CASSLAQENTEAFF

d_call: TRBD2
j_call: TRBJ2-3
v_call: TRBV5-5
clone_size: NA
cdr3_nt: TGTGCCAGCAGCCTTCCCGGGACTAGCGGGGGGAGGGCAGATACGCAGTATTTT
cdr3_aa: CASSLPGTSGGRADTQYF

d_call: NA
j_call: TRBJ2-2
v_call: TRBV27
clone_size: NA
cdr3_nt: TGTGCCAGCAGTTTGCTTCGGGACACCGGGGAGCTGTTTTTT
cdr3_aa: CASSLLRDTGELFF

d_call: TRBD1
j_call: TRBJ1-6
v_call: TRBV18
clone_size: once
cdr3_nt: TGTGCCAGCTCACGGACAGGGAGTTATAATTCACCCCTCCACTTT
cdr3_aa: CASSRTGSYNSPLHF

d_call: NA
j_call: TRBJ1-4
v_call: TRBV7-2
clone_size: NA
cdr3_nt: TGTGCCAGCAGCTCCCAAACTAATGAAAAACTGTTTTTT
cdr3_aa: CASSSQTNEKLFF

d_call: NA
j_call: TRBJ1-5
v_call: TRBV12-5
clone_size: NA
cdr3_nt: TGTGCTAGTGGTTTGGTACTGGGACCCCTGATGGGTCAGCCCCAGCATTTT
cdr3_aa: CASGLVLGPLMGQPQHF

d_call: TRBD2
j_call: TRBJ2-4
v_call: TRBV11-2
clone_size: NA
cdr3_nt: TGTGCCAGCAGCCCGGGACTAGCGGGGGGAAACATTCAGTACTTC
cdr3_aa: CASSPGLAGGNIQYF

d_call: NA
j_call: TRBJ1-2
v_call: TRBV12-3/TRBV12-4
clone_size: NA
cdr3_nt: TGTGCCAGCAGTTTACTTGGGCCCTATGGCTACACCTTC
cdr3_aa: CASSLLGPYGYTF

d_call: TRBD1
j_call: TRBJ2-5
v_call: TRBV7-2
clone_size: NA
cdr3_nt: TGTGCCAGCAGCCCCCCAGGGGGCCAGGAGACCCAGTACTTC
cdr3_aa: CASSPPGGQETQYF

d_call: TRBD1
j_call: TRBJ2-5
v_call: TRBV24-1
clone_size: NA
cdr3_nt: TGTGCCACCAGTGATTCTCAGGGGGCGGGAGAGACCCAGTACTTC
cdr3_aa: CATSDSQGAGETQYF

d_call: TRBD1
j_call: TRBJ1-2
v_call: TRBV7-9
clone_size: few
cdr3_nt: TGTGCCAGCAGAGAGGGACAGGCCACCCGCTATGGCTACACCTTC
cdr3_aa: CASREGQATRYGYTF

d_call: NA
j_call: TRBJ1-3
v_call: TRBV5-1
clone_size: few
cdr3_nt: TGCGCCAGCAAAGAGGCCTCTGGAAACACCATATATTTT
cdr3_aa: CASKEASGNTIYF

d_call: TRBD1
j_call: TRBJ2-5
v_call: TRBV6-4
clone_size: NA
cdr3_nt: TGTGCCAGCAGTAGGGACAGCGGAGAGACCCAGTACTTC
cdr3_aa: CASSRDSGETQYF

d_call: TRBD1
j_call: TRBJ1-1
v_call: TRBV29-1
clone_size: NA
cdr3_nt: TGCAGCGTTGCCTCGATAGGGACAGGGGGATTCATTTGGCACACTGAAGCTTTCTTT
cdr3_aa: CSVASIGTGGFIWHTEAFF

d_call: TRBD1
j_call: TRBJ2-1
v_call: TRBV28
clone_size: NA
cdr3_nt: TGTGCCAGCAGTTCACTTTACAGGGGTCTTGAGCAGTTCTTC
cdr3_aa: CASSSLYRGLEQFF

d_call: NA
j_call: TRBJ2-2
v_call: TRBV6-5
clone_size: NA
cdr3_nt: TGTGCCAGCAGTTATTGGCCACTGAACACCGGGGAGCTGTTTTTT
cdr3_aa: CASSYWPLNTGELFF

d_call: TRBD1
j_call: TRBJ1-2
v_call: TRBV6-5
clone_size: NA
cdr3_nt: TGTGCCAGCAGTTACGCTCAACAGGGGCCGTATGGCTACACCTTC
cdr3_aa: CASSYAQQGPYGYTF

d_call: NA
j_call: TRBJ1-1
v_call: TRBV5-1
clone_size: NA
cdr3_nt: TGCGCCAGCAGCTTGGGAGTGAACACTGAAGCTTTCTTT
cdr3_aa: CASSLGVNTEAFF

d_call: NA
j_call: TRBJ2-5
v_call: TRBV24-1
clone_size: NA
cdr3_nt: TGTGCCACCAGTGATTTGAGGGAGACCCAGTACTTC
cdr3_aa: CATSDLRETQYF

d_call: NA
j_call: TRBJ2-2
v_call: TRBV18
clone_size: NA
cdr3_nt: TGTGCCAGCTCACCACCGAGGGGGCGGGATGACACCGGGGAGCTGTTTTTT
cdr3_aa: CASSPPRGRDDTGELFF

d_call: NA
j_call: TRBJ1-6
v_call: TRBV18
clone_size: NA
cdr3_nt: TGTGCCAGCTCACCACTGGAGAATTCACCCCTCCACTTT
cdr3_aa: CASSPLENSPLHF

d_call: TRBD1
j_call: TRBJ2-5
v_call: TRBV5-4
clone_size: once
cdr3_nt: TGTGCCAGCAGCTTGACGGGGACAGGGCCGGGGCAAGAGACCCAGTACTTC
cdr3_aa: CASSLTGTGPGQETQYF

d_call: NA
j_call: TRBJ1-5
v_call: TRBV18
clone_size: NA
cdr3_nt: TGTGCCAGCTCGCCCGGGACACCCGATAGCAATCAGCCCCAGCATTTT
cdr3_aa: CASSPGTPDSNQPQHF

d_call: NA
j_call: TRBJ2-4
v_call: TRBV6-5
clone_size: NA
cdr3_nt: TGTGCCAGCAGCCTAGTCCTAGCCAAAAACATTCAGTACTTC
cdr3_aa: CASSLVLAKNIQYF

d_call: TRBD1
j_call: TRBJ1-2
v_call: TRBV6-1
clone_size: NA
cdr3_nt: TGTGCCAGCAGTGAAGCGAACTTCGGAGGGACAGGGATACTTGGCTACACCTTC
cdr3_aa: CASSEANFGGTGILGYTF

d_call: NA
j_call: TRBJ1-4
v_call: TRBV5-1
clone_size: NA
cdr3_nt: TGCGCCAGCAGCTTCCGGGCAACTAATGAAAAACTGTTTTTT
cdr3_aa: CASSFRATNEKLFF

d_call: NA
j_call: TRBJ1-1
v_call: TRBV7-9
clone_size: NA
cdr3_nt: TGTGCCAGCAGCTCGGACTTAACGGGTAGCACTGAAGCTTTCTTT
cdr3_aa: CASSSDLTGSTEAFF

d_call: NA
j_call: TRBJ1-5
v_call: TRBV6-1
clone_size: NA
cdr3_nt: TGTGCCAGCAGTGAACTACCGGGCCTTAGGAGCAATCAGCCCCAGCATTTT
cdr3_aa: CASSELPGLRSNQPQHF

d_call: NA
j_call: TRBJ2-5
v_call: TRBV5-1
clone_size: once
cdr3_nt: TGCGCCAGCAGCTTGGTGGGAGGAGAAGAGACCCAGTACTTC
cdr3_aa: CASSLVGGEETQYF

d_call: NA
j_call: TRBJ1-1
v_call: TRBV18
clone_size: NA
cdr3_nt: TGTGCCAGCTCGCCCAGGGTTCATCGGAGCACTGAAGCTTTCTTT
cdr3_aa: CASSPRVHRSTEAFF

d_call: NA
j_call: TRBJ2-3
v_call: TRBV5-6
clone_size: once
cdr3_nt: TGTGCCAGCAGTTCACTAGCAAGCACAGATACGCAGTATTTT
cdr3_aa: CASSSLASTDTQYF

d_call: TRBD2
j_call: TRBJ2-1
v_call: TRBV2
clone_size: few
cdr3_nt: TGTGCCAGCAGGGGACTAGCCTACAATGAGCAGTTCTTC
cdr3_aa: CASRGLAYNEQFF

d_call: NA
j_call: TRBJ1-4
v_call: TRBV15
clone_size: NA
cdr3_nt: TGTGCCACCAGCAGAGATGGTCAGGGTAGAAAACTGTTTTTT
cdr3_aa: CATSRDGQGRKLFF

d_call: NA
j_call: TRBJ2-1
v_call: TRBV4-1
clone_size: NA
cdr3_nt: TGCGCCAGCAGCCAAGCCGGACAGCACAATGAGCAGTTCTTC
cdr3_aa: CASSQAGQHNEQFF

d_call: NA
j_call: TRBJ2-3
v_call: TRBV5-6
clone_size: NA
cdr3_nt: TGTGCCAGCACCCCCCGGAGGGGTCAGACAGATACGCAGTATTTT
cdr3_aa: CASTPRRGQTDTQYF

d_call: NA
j_call: TRBJ1-2
v_call: TRBV9
clone_size: NA
cdr3_nt: TGTGCCAGCAGCGCGATCCCGGCAGACTCGGGCTATGGCTACACCTTC
cdr3_aa: CASSAIPADSGYGYTF

d_call: TRBD1
j_call: TRBJ2-2
v_call: TRBV5-1
clone_size: few
cdr3_nt: TGCGCCAGCAGCGCCGGGACAGGGAACACCGGGGAGCTGTTTTTT
cdr3_aa: CASSAGTGNTGELFF

d_call: NA
j_call: TRBJ2-5
v_call: TRBV6-5
clone_size: NA
cdr3_nt: TGTGCCAGCGGGATAATAGCAGAGACCCAGTACTTC
cdr3_aa: CASGIIAETQYF

d_call: NA
j_call: TRBJ2-5
v_call: TRBV7-2
clone_size: NA
cdr3_nt: TGTGCCAGCAGCTCCCAGGTCCTCGAAAGGGAGACCCAGTACTTC
cdr3_aa: CASSSQVLERETQYF

d_call: NA
j_call: TRBJ1-4
v_call: TRBV7-8
clone_size: NA
cdr3_nt: TGTGCCAGCAGTCGAAACAGGGTTTCTAATGAAAAACTGTTTTTT
cdr3_aa: CASSRNRVSNEKLFF

d_call: NA
j_call: TRBJ2-1
v_call: TRBV11-2
clone_size: few
cdr3_nt: TGTGCCAGCAGGGGTTACATGGGTTCGGGTCGCAATGAGCAGTTCTTC
cdr3_aa: CASRGYMGSGRNEQFF

d_call: NA
j_call: TRBJ2-2
v_call: TRBV6-5
clone_size: NA
cdr3_nt: TGTGCCAGCAGTAGGGGGACTACCTACACCGGGGAGCTGTTTTTT
cdr3_aa: CASSRGTTYTGELFF

d_call: NA
j_call: TRBJ1-4
v_call: TRBV5-1
clone_size: few
cdr3_nt: TGCGCCAGCAGCTTGGGCCAGATTAATGAAAAACTGTTTTTT
cdr3_aa: CASSLGQINEKLFF

d_call: NA
j_call: TRBJ1-1
v_call: TRBV14
clone_size: NA
cdr3_nt: TGTGCCAGCAGCCAAGATTTCCGGGGGGGGGCTTTCTTT
cdr3_aa: CASSQDFRGGAFF

d_call: NA
j_call: TRBJ1-5
v_call: TRBV19
clone_size: NA
cdr3_nt: TGTGCCAGTAGTACAAGTGGGGCGTATCAGCCCCAGCATTTT
cdr3_aa: CASSTSGAYQPQHF

d_call: NA
j_call: TRBJ2-1
v_call: TRBV7-3
clone_size: once
cdr3_nt: TGTGCCAGCAGCCAACAGACCCTGCGGGGCCACCTCTACAATGAGCAGTTCTTC
cdr3_aa: CASSQQTLRGHLYNEQFF

d_call: NA
j_call: TRBJ1-5
v_call: TRBV6-5
clone_size: NA
cdr3_nt: TGTGCCAGCGACACAGATTATAGCAATCAGCCCCAGCATTTT
cdr3_aa: CASDTDYSNQPQHF

d_call: NA
j_call: TRBJ1-4
v_call: TRBV6-2/TRBV6-3
clone_size: few
cdr3_nt: TGTGCCAGCAGTTACCGGACAGCAACTAATGAAAAACTGTTTTTT
cdr3_aa: CASSYRTATNEKLFF

d_call: NA
j_call: TRBJ1-2
v_call: TRBV19
clone_size: once
cdr3_nt: TGTGCCAGTAGTTGGCAGGAAGCTAACTATGGCTACACCTTC
cdr3_aa: CASSWQEANYGYTF

d_call: NA
j_call: TRBJ2-1
v_call: TRBV9
clone_size: NA
cdr3_nt: TGTGCCAGCAGCGTTCTAGATGAGCAGTTCTTC
cdr3_aa: CASSVLDEQFF

d_call: TRBD1
j_call: TRBJ1-2
v_call: TRBV28
clone_size: NA
cdr3_nt: TGTGCCAGCAAAGATTGGGGGGCAGGGGGGCCTAACTATGGCTACACCTTC
cdr3_aa: CASKDWGAGGPNYGYTF

d_call: NA
j_call: TRBJ2-3
v_call: TRBV18
clone_size: NA
cdr3_nt: TGTGCCAGCTCACCGCCGGAAACAGATACGCAGTATTTT
cdr3_aa: CASSPPETDTQYF

d_call: TRBD1
j_call: TRBJ2-3
v_call: TRBV4-3
clone_size: NA
cdr3_nt: TGCGCCAGCAGTCAACATTCCCGGGACAGCGCAGATACGCAGTATTTT
cdr3_aa: CASSQHSRDSADTQYF